One sample yielded the 16 T cell receptor beta chains listed below, sequenced in a study of blood T cell repertoires in COVID-19. Here immunoSEQ multiplex PCR was the method, and the copy in TCRdb shows in-frame clones only, minus some. The table lists roughly 200,000 clones, 85% to 90% of them singletons. The specimen was peripheral blood. Receptors were obtained from a man in his fifties with acute or convalescent COVID-19.

The genes are TRBV5-5 and TRBJ2-1; 8 nucleotides agree with TRBD2. The CDR3 totals 17 residues. From germline, CDR1 is SGHKS and CDR2 YYEKEE (reference sequence). V gave up 3 bases and J gave up 4 bases; unmatched junction bases: 12. The CDR3 reads CASSSKQIAGKYNEQFF. CDR3 sequence (DNA): TGTGCCAGCAGCTCAAAACAGATAGCGGGAAAGTACAATGAGCAGTTCTTC.

The chain is built from TRBV7-9 and TRBJ2-7; the match to TRBD2 covers 9 bases. The J segment lost 4 bases and the V segment lost 5 bases, leaving 6 bases of the junction unmatched. The CDR3 extends over 14 amino acids. Germline-derived CDR1 and CDR2 are SEHNR and FQNEAQ (reference sequence). This CDR3 reads CASSPRLAVYEQYF. DNA of the CDR3: TGTGCCAGCAGCCCAAGACTAGCGGTTTACGAGCAGTACTTC.

This chain joins TRBV28 and TRBJ1-5; TRBD1 agrees at 7 bases. Germline CDR1 is MDHEN and CDR2 is SYDVKM. The CDR3 runs to 15 residues. V trimming: 5 bases; J trimming: 0 bases; junction bases outside the gene matches: 4. CDR3 sequence reads: CASSTTGRSNQPQHF. The CDR3 DNA is TGTGCCAGCAGTACGACAGGGCGTAGCAATCAGCCCCAGCATTTT. Based on the CDR3 plus reference TRBV28 and TRBJ1-5, the full variable domain is DVKVTQSSRYLVKRTGEKVFLECVQDMDHENMFWYRQDPGLGLRLIYFSYDVKMKEKGDIPEGYSVSREKKERFSLILESASTNQTSMYLCASSTTGRSNQPQHFGDGTRLSIL.

The rearrangement joins TRBV28 to TRBJ1-5, with TRBD1 identical over 9 bases. This CDR3 is built from 15 residues. The germline gives CDR1 MDHEN, CDR2 SYDVKM. The V segment lost 8 bases and the J segment 2 bases; nucleotides outside the gene matches: 7. CDR3 sequence: CASLQGASGNQPQHF. The CDR3 DNA follows: TGTGCCAGCTTACAGGGGGCCTCGGGCAATCAGCCCCAGCATTTT.

V gene TRBV9 combines with J gene TRBJ2-2; perhaps TRBD2 as D (6 bases). The CDR3 covers 15 residues. Germline CDR1 is SGDLS and CDR2 is YYNGEE. V lost 0 bases to trimming and J lost 4 bases, with 10 bases between them. The chain's CDR3 is CASSVDGGGTGELFF. In nucleotides, the CDR3 is TGTGCCAGCAGCGTAGACGGGGGAGGCACCGGGGAGCTGTTTTTT.

This clone was detected only once. V is TRBV7-2 and J is TRBJ2-7, with 7 bases fitting TRBD2. V lost 2 bases and J lost 1; bases outside the gene matches: 5. The CDR3 length is 15 residues. CDR1 SGHTA and CDR2 FQGNSA come from the germline V gene. CDR3 protein: CASSLLSSGSYEQYF. The CDR3 nucleotides are TGTGCCAGCAGCTTATTATCTAGCGGATCCTACGAGCAGTACTTC.

The J gene is TRBJ2-6, the V gene TRBV6-6; maybe TRBD1 (6 bases). V was cut by 4 bases and J by 4 bases, with 14 bases left in between. The CDR3 loop spans 16 amino acids. CDR1 is MNHNY and CDR2 is SVGAGI in the germline V gene (reference sequence). CDR3 coding DNA: TGTGCCAGCAGTTCCACCTCAGGGGCCGGGGCCAACGTCCTGACTTTC. Amino acids: CASSSTSGAGANVLTF.

This clone appeared a single time. V usage is TRBV6-5 and J usage is TRBJ2-2; D is possibly TRBD1 (7 bases). Germline-derived CDR1 and CDR2 are MNHEY and SVGAGI. The CDR3 spans 15 residues. V was cut by 2 bases and J by 7 bases, with 14 bases left in between. CDR3: CASSYLEGANGELFF. The CDR3 bases are TGTGCCAGCAGTTACCTGGAGGGGGCGAACGGGGAGCTGTTTTTT.

CDR3 coding DNA: TGTGCCAGCACCGGGACAAACTCTGGGGCCAACGTCCTGACTTTC. This translates into CASTGTNSGANVLTF. The chain links TRBV2 to TRBJ2-6; TRBD1 might be the D (6 bases). Deletions cut 7 bases from V and 0 bases from J, with 10 bases between. Germline V CDR1 and CDR2: SNHLY, FYNNEI. This CDR3 has 15 residues.

The V and J genes are TRBV12-3 or TRBV12-4 and TRBJ1-4, with D maybe TRBD1 (6 bases). The CDR3 is 13 residues long. Deletions cut 3 bases from V and 10 bases from J, with 12 bases between. CDR3 loop: CASSFRGSGKLFF. The CDR3 coding sequence is TGTGCCAGCAGTTTCAGGGGTTCGGGAAAACTGTTTTTT.

V gene TRBV19 combines with J gene TRBJ2-2, with 14 bases that match TRBD2. Trimming removed 5 bases from V and 3 bases from J; junction bases left unmatched: 5. This CDR3 has 17 residues. Germline CDR1 and CDR2: LNHDA and SQIVND (reference sequence). CDR3 amino acids: CASSPRGLAGDTGELFF. Written as DNA, the CDR3 is TGTGCCAGTAGTCCCCGGGGACTAGCGGGGGACACCGGGGAGCTGTTTTTT.

The CDR3 spells CASSLYYGTVNNQPQHF. In DNA form, the CDR3 reads TGTGCCAGCAGTTTATACTACGGGACAGTCAACAATCAGCCCCAGCATTTT. The rearrangement links TRBV28 to TRBJ1-5, with 7 bases lining up with TRBD1. The CDR3 consists of 17 residues. Germline values: CDR1 MDHEN, CDR2 SYDVKM. Trimming removed 1 base from V and 3 bases from J; junction bases left unmatched: 9.

This clone was seen just once. V is TRBV9 and J is TRBJ2-5; 9 bases map to TRBD1. CDR1 and CDR2 (germline): SGDLS, YYNGEE. Trimming removed 2 bases from V and 9 bases from J; junction bases left unmatched: 8. The CDR3 runs to 14 residues. DNA for the CDR3: TGTGCCAGCAGCGTGGAACAGGGGGCCGGGGCCCAGTACTTC. Its protein product is CASSVEQGAGAQYF. The full variable domain, in which reference TRBV9 and TRBJ2-5 provide the parts outside the CDR3, is DSGVTQTPKHLITATGQRVTLRCSPRSGDLSVYWYQQSLDQGLQFLIQYYNGEERAKGNILERFSAQQFPDLHSELNLSSLELGDSALYFCASSVEQGAGAQYFGPGTRLLVL.

This sequence joins TRBV7-9 and TRBJ1-4; the D gene is possibly TRBD1 (5 bases). V lost 3 bases, J lost 5 bases, and 16 bases lay in between. CDR3 size: 16 residues. Germline V lookup: CDR1 SEHNR, CDR2 FQNEAQ (reference sequence). The DNA for the CDR3 is TGTGCCAGCAGCTTTCGGGTCAGGGATGGGAATGAAAAACTGTTTTTT. Its protein product is CASSFRVRDGNEKLFF.

The chain links TRBV19 to TRBJ2-5; a weak D match, TRBD1 (6 bases). CDR1 is LNHDA, CDR2 SQIVND, per germline (reference sequence). Trimming cost V 5 bases and J 5 bases, with 12 bases left between them. This CDR3 is 13 amino acids long. CDR3 nucleotide sequence: TGTGCCAGTAGTGTCACAGGGATGGAGACCCAGTACTTC. Translating gives CASSVTGMETQYF.

The gene calls are TRBV4-2 and TRBJ2-1; 9 bases fit TRBD1. Unmatched junction bases numbered 12, after V lost 3 bases and J lost 9 bases. CDR1 is LGHNA and CDR2 is YNFKEQ in the germline V gene. The CDR3 consists of 16 residues. The CDR3 nucleotides read TGTGCCAGCAGCCAGCCTCTCCAACAGGGGGCGGTTGAGCAGTTCTTC. This encodes CASSQPLQQGAVEQFF.